These 30 T cell receptor beta chains share one sample of origin, sequenced in a study of T-cell reconstitution after alpha-beta-depleted transplantation in children. Unique molecular identifiers tagged the TCRbeta library. TCRdb called the PCR reads again in MiXCR, with one record for every CDR3 protein. The repertoire holds about 1,000,000 distinct CDR3 sequences, with under 30% as singletons. Sequenced here: PBMCs, mostly from graft donor cells, sampled 360 days after TCRalphabeta/CD19-depleted stem cell transplant. Receptor source: a boy under two years old who had a stem cell transplant for SCID, so the T cells may come from the graft donor.

In DNA form, the CDR3 reads TGCAGTGCCAAGGGACTCGTGGACGAGCAGTACTTC. This sequence encodes CSAKGLVDEQYF. The chain joins TRBV20-1 to TRBJ2-7; D perhaps matches TRBD2 (6 bases). The CDR3 spans 12 residues. Germline CDR1 and CDR2: DFQATT and SNEGSKA (reference sequence). The V end was cut by 6 bases, the J end by 5 bases, with 14 bases between.

This clonotype came up many times. The gene calls are TRBV5-1 and TRBJ2-7, with 7 bases aligning to TRBD2. There are 13 residues in the CDR3. Germline assignment: CDR1 SGHRS and CDR2 YFSETQ. V shed 0 bases and J 7 bases; nucleotides not matched to a gene: 4. This chain's CDR3 is CASSLGPGGEQYF. DNA for the CDR3: TGCGCCAGCAGCTTGGGGCCGGGGGGAGAGCAGTACTTC.

In its sample, this clonotype was seen many times. V usage is TRBV5-1 and J usage is TRBJ1-1, with 9 bases that match TRBD1. CDR1 is SGHRS and CDR2 is YFSETQ in the germline V gene. The CDR3 sequence is 17 residues long. J gave up 1 base and V 3 bases, and 10 bases lay outside the gene matches. In DNA, the CDR3 is TGCGCCAGCAGCTACTACTCCCCGGGACAGGGGAACACTGAAGCTTTCTTT. It yields the protein CASSYYSPGQGNTEAFF. Based on the CDR3 plus reference TRBV5-1 and TRBJ1-1, the full variable domain is KAGVTQTPRYLIKTRGQQVTLSCSPISGHRSVSWYQQTPGQGLQFLFEYFSETQRNKGNFPGRFSGRQFSNSRSEMNVSTLELGDSALYLCASSYYSPGQGNTEAFFGQGTRLTVV.

The V gene is TRBV7-2, the J gene TRBJ2-3, with a weak D call TRBD1 (6 bases). CDR1 and CDR2 (germline): SGHTA, FQGNSA. The ends were cut back, 5 bases at V and 4 bases at J, with 16 bases in the middle. The CDR3 length is 15 residues. The CDR3 loop is CASSPRRTVADTQYF. CDR3 DNA sequence: TGTGCCAGCAGCCCCCGTCGGACAGTTGCAGATACGCAGTATTTT.

This clonotype has more than one count but fewer than ten. The rearrangement uses TRBV28 and TRBJ2-7; maybe TRBD1 (5 bases). Germline V gene lookup returns CDR1 MDHEN and CDR2 SYDVKM. There are 16 residues in the CDR3. The V end was cut by 3 bases, the J end by 7 bases, with 22 bases between. The DNA for the CDR3 is TGTGCCAGCAGTTTTATGTGGCGACATGGCCCAGGGGAGCAGTACTTC. This translates into CASSFMWRHGPGEQYF.

This sequence joins TRBV5-6 and TRBJ2-2; D possibly corresponds to TRBD2 (6 bases). The CDR3 loop spans 14 amino acids. The V end was cut by 4 bases, the J end by 5 bases, with 12 bases between. The germline V gene encodes CDR1 SGHDT and CDR2 YYEEEE. The chain's CDR3 is CASSANGGTGELFF. The CDR3 region has the DNA TGTGCCAGCAGCGCTAACGGGGGAACCGGGGAGCTGTTTTTT.

The genes are TRBV6-1 and TRBJ2-2; D tentatively reads TRBD1 or TRBD2 (5 bases each). The germline V gene encodes CDR1 MNHNS and CDR2 SASEGT. The CDR3 consists of 15 residues. The germline V and J ends were trimmed by 6 bases and 0 bases, with 11 bases remaining between them. DNA of the CDR3: TGTGCCAGCAGGACGGGGACGGCGAACACCGGGGAGCTGTTTTTT. Translating it yields CASRTGTANTGELFF.

The rearrangement links TRBV20-1 to TRBJ1-1; D remains ambiguous. Deletions cut 0 bases from V and 2 bases from J, with 7 bases between. The germline gives CDR1 DFQATT, CDR2 SNEGSKA (reference sequence). This CDR3 region has 13 residues. In DNA, the CDR3 is TGCAGTGCTAGAGACACCTCAAACACTGAAGCTTTCTTT. Its translation is CSARDTSNTEAFF.

This clonotype was detected a few times. The V call is TRBV4-3, the J call TRBJ2-7, with TRBD1 matching over 11 bases. Trimming at V came to 3 bases and at J to 4 bases, leaving 11 bases not matched to a gene. The CDR3 runs 17 residues. The germline CDR1 and CDR2 sequences are LGHNA and YSLEER. CDR3 in amino acids: CASSQGLSGQGVYEQYF. In DNA, the CDR3 is TGCGCCAGCAGCCAGGGGTTATCGGGACAGGGGGTGTACGAGCAGTACTTC.

The chain carries TRBV6-5 and TRBJ1-2; the D is unclear. Looked up from germline, CDR1 is MNHEY and CDR2 is SVGAGI. V dropped 2 bases and J dropped 8 bases, with 12 bases sitting between them. This CDR3 has 13 residues. CDR3 amino acids: CASSYGRLGGYTF. The CDR3 bases are TGTGCCAGCAGTTACGGACGGTTGGGAGGCTACACCTTC.

The CDR3 spells CATRARDRGYEQYF. In DNA, the CDR3 is TGTGCCACCCGAGCCCGGGACAGGGGCTACGAGCAGTACTTC. V usage is TRBV10-3 and J usage is TRBJ2-7; 10 nucleotides line up with TRBD1. V was pared by 10 bases and J by 3 bases, with 9 bases of the junction left unmatched. From germline, CDR1 is ENHRY and CDR2 SYGVKD. This CDR3 comprises 14 residues.

This clonotype was found a few times. The chain employs TRBV5-1 and TRBJ2-7; D unresolved. In germline, CDR1 is SGHRS, CDR2 YFSETQ. The V end was cut by 6 bases, the J end by 6 bases, with 19 bases between. The CDR3 extends over 14 amino acids. In nucleotides, the CDR3 is TGCGCCAGCACTCGTTCTGCTGGGTCGGCCGAGCAGTACTTC. Translation gives CASTRSAGSAEQYF.

This clonotype was seen more than once but under ten times. The chain carries TRBV7-6 and TRBJ1-1; the D gene is possibly TRBD1 (5 bases). Germline V gene data show CDR1 as SGHVS and CDR2 as FNYEAQ. This CDR3 has 15 residues. The V end lost 3 bases, the J end lost 3 bases, and 14 bases lay between the germline ends. The CDR3 DNA reads as TGTGCCAGCAGCTTTGGGGGGTTGGGGCACACTGAAGCTTTCTTT. Translating gives CASSFGGLGHTEAFF.

A note on this clonotype: Germline is not matched at one junction end, which may reflect a read error. This rearrangement joins TRBV7-6 to TRBJ2-5; 8 positions agree with TRBD2. Germline assignment: CDR1 SGHVS and CDR2 FNYEAQ. The CDR3 contains 13 residues. The CDR3 bases are TGTGCCAGCAGTTTAGCGGGGCCAGCGTCCCCGTACTTC. This translates into CASSLAGPASPYF.

This clonotype was recorded a few times. The CDR3 loop reads CASSLEPWRDTGELFF. The CDR3, as DNA: TGTGCCAGCAGCTTAGAGCCCTGGAGGGACACCGGGGAGCTGTTTTTT. This chain links TRBV7-8 with TRBJ2-2; D perhaps matches TRBD2 (6 bases). Trimming took off 1 base at V and 3 bases at J, with 12 bases between the two ends. This CDR3 is built from 16 residues. From germline, CDR1 is SGHVS and CDR2 FQNEAQ.

The J gene is TRBJ2-1, the V gene TRBV14; 13 positions match TRBD2. This CDR3 has 17 residues. Germline trimming cut 4 bases from V and 5 bases from J; bases unmatched to any gene: 8. Germline CDR1 and CDR2: SGHDN and FVKESK. This CDR3 is CASSPLTSGGFDNEQFF. CDR3 coding DNA: TGTGCCAGCAGCCCTTTGACTAGCGGGGGGTTTGACAATGAGCAGTTCTTC.

The chain links TRBV2 to TRBJ2-3, with a tentative D call TRBD2 (5 bases). Germline lookup yields CDR1 SNHLY and CDR2 FYNNEI. V lost 11 bases and J lost 4, with 10 bases in between. This CDR3 spans 11 amino acids. DNA for the CDR3: TGTGCCGGAGGTCTAGCAGATACGCAGTATTTT. Translated, it gives CAGGLADTQYF.

The sample holds a few counts of this clonotype. This chain uses TRBV6-1 with TRBJ2-6; D not certain. V lost 6 bases and J 0 bases, leaving 9 bases between the germline ends. From germline, CDR1 is MNHNS and CDR2 SASEGT. The length of the CDR3 is 15 residues. CDR3 protein: CASRAALSGANVLTF. CDR3 in DNA: TGTGCCAGCAGGGCAGCTCTCTCTGGGGCCAACGTCCTGACTTTC.

This sequence joins TRBV6-2 or TRBV6-3 and TRBJ2-1; 7 bases align to TRBD2. There are 16 residues in the CDR3. J gave up 6 bases and V 2 bases, and 10 bases lay outside the gene matches. Germline-derived CDR1 and CDR2 are MNHEY and SVGEGT. CDR3 bases: TGTGCCAGCAGTTACGAGTTACTAGCGCGGACCAATGAGCAGTTCTTC. It translates to CASSYELLARTNEQFF.

CDR3 sequence reads: CASSPARPSSYNEQFF. In nucleotides, the CDR3 is TGTGCCAGCAGTCCCGCGCGCCCGAGCTCCTACAATGAGCAGTTCTTC. The chain is built from TRBV27 and TRBJ2-1; unclear D gene. Trimming left V 5 bases short and J 0 bases short, with 14 bases between. The CDR3 consists of 16 residues. CDR1 MNHEY and CDR2 SMNVEV come from the germline V gene (reference sequence).

This clonotype was recorded a few times. V gene TRBV5-1 combines with J gene TRBJ1-2; D possibly corresponds to TRBD1 (5 bases). Germline assignment: CDR1 SGHRS and CDR2 YFSETQ. V shed 0 bases and J shed 0 bases, with 15 bases lying between them. There are 17 residues in the CDR3. CDR3 protein: CASSLEGVHTSNYGYTF. The CDR3 DNA reads TGCGCCAGCAGCTTGGAAGGGGTCCACACTTCTAACTATGGCTACACCTTC.

This rearrangement joins TRBV5-6 to TRBJ2-1, with TRBD2 identical over 13 bases. With V trimmed by 4 bases and J by 6 bases, 4 bases remained unmatched. This CDR3 comprises 15 residues. Germline CDR1 and CDR2: SGHDT and YYEEEE. Written as DNA, the CDR3 is TGTGCCAGCAGCACTAGCGGGGGGGCCGGCAATGAGCAGTTCTTC. Translating gives CASSTSGGAGNEQFF.

In its sample, this clonotype was seen a few times. The chain carries TRBV5-5 and TRBJ2-7; D possibly uses TRBD1 or TRBD2 (5 bases each). Per germline, CDR1 SGHKS and CDR2 YYEKEE (reference sequence). Trimming left V 1 base short and J 0 bases short, with 11 bases between. This CDR3 has 15 amino acids. The DNA for the CDR3 is TGTGCCAGCAGCTTGCCGGGGACGTCCTCCTACGAGCAGTACTTC. It specifies CASSLPGTSSYEQYF.

CDR3 sequence reads: CAISESQVADTQYF. The CDR3 bases are TGTGCCATCAGTGAGTCTCAGGTTGCAGATACGCAGTATTTT. The V and J genes are TRBV10-3 and TRBJ2-3, with D uncertain. This CDR3 is 14 amino acids long. CDR1 and CDR2 from the germline V gene are ENHRY and SYGVKD. V was clipped by 0 bases and J by 4 bases, with 8 bases between them.

The genes are TRBV5-1 and TRBJ2-1; TRBD2 matches 8 bases. The CDR3 contains 15 residues. The junction had 10 bases not matched to a gene; V was cut back by 7 bases and J by 4 bases. Germline V gives CDR1 SGHRS, CDR2 YFSETQ. CDR3: CASGLSGGLYNEQFF. The CDR3 DNA is TGCGCCAGCGGCCTGAGCGGGGGCCTTTACAATGAGCAGTTCTTC.

The V and J genes are TRBV9 and TRBJ2-1; possible D gene TRBD1, 5 bases. The germline V gene encodes CDR1 SGDLS and CDR2 YYNGEE. The CDR3 is made up of 14 amino acids. Trimming took off 2 bases at V and 8 bases at J, with 14 bases between the two ends. CDR3 loop: CASSVDQGFDEQFF. The CDR3 region has the DNA TGTGCCAGCAGCGTCGATCAGGGTTTCGATGAGCAGTTCTTC.

The genes are TRBV2 and TRBJ1-5; D possibly corresponds to TRBD1 (6 bases). This CDR3 is 15 amino acids long. Trimming shortened V by 6 bases and J by 4 bases, and 16 bases separated the two germline ends. Germline loops: CDR1 SNHLY, CDR2 FYNNEI. CDR3 sequence reads: CASSVDRYSNQPQHF. The CDR3 coding sequence is TGTGCCAGCAGCGTCGACAGGTACTCGAATCAGCCCCAGCATTTT.

This clonotype was counted only a few times. V is TRBV7-6 and J is TRBJ2-5; the D gene is possibly TRBD2 (6 bases). The germline CDR1 and CDR2 sequences are SGHVS and FNYEAQ. This CDR3 comprises 14 residues. Trimming pared 3 bases from V and 4 bases from J, leaving 12 bases between. CDR3 sequence (DNA): TGTGCCAGCAGCTTCACTAGCTTCAGAGAGACCCAGTACTTC. Translating gives CASSFTSFRETQYF.

At least ten counts were recorded for this clonotype. The chain links TRBV28 to TRBJ2-1; no clear D gene. This CDR3 comprises 10 residues. Per the germline V gene, CDR1 is MDHEN and CDR2 is SYDVKM. V lost 5 bases and J lost 5, with 1 base in between. The CDR3 is CASSDNEQFF. DNA for the CDR3: TGTGCCAGCAGTGACAATGAGCAGTTCTTC.

The chain employs TRBV10-3 and TRBJ2-2; 9 bases map to TRBD1. Per the germline V gene, CDR1 is ENHRY and CDR2 is SYGVKD. With 10 bases clipped from V and 6 bases from J, the junction kept 18 bases outside the gene matches. This CDR3 spans 17 amino acids. CDR3 protein: CATKGTGTGKRSGELFF. The CDR3 DNA follows: TGTGCCACCAAAGGTACCGGGACAGGGAAGAGATCCGGGGAGCTGTTTTTT.